This entry is about one T cell receptor (beta chain). Its antigen is unknown. The data were obtained in a study of cytomegalovirus exposure and HLA in healthy donors. Study conclusions and caveats: Follow-up analysis seemed to connect common viral pathogens with several of the most significant clusters identified.

In the PCR, 60 Vbeta and 13 Jbeta primers were used. Profiling relied on immunoSEQ multiplex PCR, and the TCRdb table lists in-frame clones only, not all of them. The sample contains fewer than 250,000 clones, about 79% of which appear only once. Trimming cost V 10 bases and J 0 bases, with 13 bases left between them. In germline, CDR1 is LGHNA, CDR2 YNFKEQ. CDR3 length: 14 amino acids. The chain uses TRBV4-2 and TRBJ1-3, with D hard to call. This sequence originates from a young man in good health and CMV-seronegative. Sequencing input: PBMCs. CDR3 bases: TGTGCCACCTCCCAGGTCCTCTCTGGAAACACCATATATTTT. Protein sequence: CATSQVLSGNTIYF.